This T cell receptor beta chain was found in a study of CD4 T cells in relation to SARS-CoV-2 and coronaviruses. Between the trimmed V and J ends, which lost 3 bases and 11 bases, there was a span of 15 bases. Germline CDR1 and CDR2: SGDLS and YYNGEE. CDR3 size: 14 residues. Produced via immunoSEQ multiplex PCR; TCRdb's table is partial and in-frame only. The sample has 35,000 to 40,000 clones, roughly 90% seen once. The genes are TRBV9 and TRBJ1-6, with D perhaps matching TRBD1 (5 bases). Input material: memory CD4+ T cells from PBMCs. This sequence was found in an adult with COVID-19. The CDR3 region is CASSGGERRTPLHF. The CDR3 region has the DNA TGTGCCAGCAGCGGGGGGGAGAGACGAACACCCCTCCACTTT.